This T cell receptor beta chain was profiled in a study of shared clonotypes between healthy human individuals. Across the whole study: Three plates each covered CD4 naive and memory; CD8 naive two, CD8 memory one. Overall study results and limits: Around 5% was the fraction of naive CD4 clonotypes found shared across a few donors.

Naive CD8 cells, CD45RO-negative and positively selected for CCR7, excluded terminally differentiated effector memory CD45RA+ cells. Profiling relied on immunoSEQ multiplex PCR, and the TCRdb table lists in-frame clones only, not all of them. The sample consists of 2 million or so clones, less than 95% of them appearing once. There are 15 residues in the CDR3. Germline CDR1 SGHTS, CDR2 YDEGEE. With 2 bases clipped from V and 2 bases from J, the junction kept 5 bases outside the gene matches. Details on this clone: Its antigen is as yet unknown.

The receptor comes from a man between 18 and 29 years old in good health. The chain uses TRBV5-8 and TRBJ2-7, with TRBD2 matching 9 bases. The sequencing input was naive CD8+ T cells sorted from blood. The CDR3 loop is CASSLLAGVTYEQYF. The CDR3 DNA follows: TGTGCCAGCAGCTTACTAGCGGGTGTAACCTACGAGCAGTACTTC.